This TCR beta chain was captured in a study of CD8 T cells in Susac syndrome. Concerning this clonotype: Its antigen is as yet unknown.

From blood CD8+ and CD4+ T cells, TCR beta sequences were generated. Healthy donors constituted the controls, which were matched for age and sex. Study outcomes and limitations: Only a relatively small number of individuals were included in the TCR sequencing and HLA analysis.

RNA amounts of about 0.5 to 1 ug underwent reverse transcription with random hexamers. The immunoSEQ assay covered 54 Vbeta and 13 Jbeta segments for CDR3. MiXCR, applied by TCRdb to the immunoSEQ multiplex PCR reads, yields one record per CDR3 protein. In the table there are around 46,000 distinct CDR3 sequences, over 90% of which are singletons. The sample comprised CD8+ T cells from PBMCs. The receptor was isolated from a human donor in good health.

The CDR3 loop is CASSQLTGQIYEQYF. CDR3 DNA: TGTGCCAGCAGCCAACTAACGGGACAGATCTACGAGCAGTACTTC. The genes are TRBV14 and TRBJ2-7; 7 positions match TRBD1. Germline CDR1 SGHDN, CDR2 FVKESK. V lost 2 bases and J lost 3; bases outside the gene matches: 7. The CDR3 covers 15 residues.